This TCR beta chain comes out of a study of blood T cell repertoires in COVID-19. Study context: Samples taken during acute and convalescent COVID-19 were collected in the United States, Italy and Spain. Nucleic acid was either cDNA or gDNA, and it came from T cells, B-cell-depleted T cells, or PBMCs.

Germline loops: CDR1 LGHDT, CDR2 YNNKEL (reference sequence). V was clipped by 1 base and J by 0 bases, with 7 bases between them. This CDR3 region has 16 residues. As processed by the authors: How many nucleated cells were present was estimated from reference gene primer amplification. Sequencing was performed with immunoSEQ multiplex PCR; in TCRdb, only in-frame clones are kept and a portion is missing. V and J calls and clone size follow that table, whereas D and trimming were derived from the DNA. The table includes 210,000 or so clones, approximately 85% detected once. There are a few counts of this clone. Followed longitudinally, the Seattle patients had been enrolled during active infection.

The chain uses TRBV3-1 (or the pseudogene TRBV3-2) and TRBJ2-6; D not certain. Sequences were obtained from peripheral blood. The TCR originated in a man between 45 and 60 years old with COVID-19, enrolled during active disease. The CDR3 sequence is CASSQVYISGANVLTF. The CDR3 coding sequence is TGTGCCAGCAGCCAAGTATACATCTCTGGGGCCAACGTCCTGACTTTC.